A selection of T cell receptor beta chains follows, all from one sample in a study of human T cells and chemical hapten exposure. One entry per CDR3 protein, called by TCRdb with MiXCR from the RACE reads. The sample includes under 100,000 distinct CDR3 sequences, roughly 8.5% of them seen just once. Here the sequenced sample was whole blood, taken in connection with sensitization to the hapten diphenylcyclopropenone (DPC). All receptors derive from a man aged 40-49 years with alopecia areata. Some clones in this sample may be carry-over from other donors' samples. CDR3s include the opening cysteine and the closing phenylalanine or tryptophan. The order of the fields is CDR3 DNA, CDR3 protein, clone size, V gene, D gene, J gene. A D gene is named only where the DNA matches it firmly. Rows may omit the clone size; those that give it use once, few, many or a size class.

cdr3_nt: TGTGCCAGCAGCCAGATGCACGGGACAGCGAATTCACCCCTCCACTTT; cdr3_aa: CASSQMHGTANSPLHF; clone_size: many; v_call: TRBV14; d_call: TRBD1; j_call: TRBJ1-6
cdr3_nt: TGTGCCAGCAGCGTAGGGGGGTGGCAGGCGGACACTGAAGCTTTCTTT; cdr3_aa: CASSVGGWQADTEAFF; clone_size: many; v_call: TRBV9; d_call: .; j_call: TRBJ1-1
cdr3_nt: TGCAGTGCTCGGACAGGGCGAGAGACCCAGTACTTC; cdr3_aa: CSARTGRETQYF; clone_size: many; v_call: TRBV20-1; d_call: TRBD1; j_call: TRBJ2-5
cdr3_nt: TGCAGCGTTGTATATAGCGGGAGTGTCAATGAGCAGTTCTTC; cdr3_aa: CSVVYSGSVNEQFF; clone_size: many; v_call: TRBV29-1; d_call: TRBD2; j_call: TRBJ2-1
cdr3_nt: TGTGCCAGCAGCTTTACTAGCGGGAGGCCATCCTACGAGCAGTACTTC; cdr3_aa: CASSFTSGRPSYEQYF; clone_size: .; v_call: TRBV6-6; d_call: TRBD2; j_call: TRBJ2-7
cdr3_nt: TGTGCCAGCAGTTACATCGGGGGCGGTGATACGCAGTATTTT; cdr3_aa: CASSYIGGGDTQYF; clone_size: many; v_call: TRBV6-5; d_call: .; j_call: TRBJ2-3
cdr3_nt: TGTGCCAGCAGCCAAATAAAACTAGCGGGAGTCGTAGATACGCAGTATTTT; cdr3_aa: CASSQIKLAGVVDTQYF; clone_size: few; v_call: TRBV7-2; d_call: TRBD2; j_call: TRBJ2-3
cdr3_nt: TGTGCCAGCAGTTTAACCTTCGACGGGATGAAGTACTTC; cdr3_aa: CASSLTFDGMKYF; clone_size: .; v_call: TRBV28; d_call: .; j_call: TRBJ2-7
cdr3_nt: TGTGCCAGCAGCGGAATAGCGGGAGGAGAGACCCAGTACTTC; cdr3_aa: CASSGIAGGETQYF; clone_size: few; v_call: TRBV7-2; d_call: TRBD2; j_call: TRBJ2-5
cdr3_nt: TGTGCCAGCAGCCAATCGAAAGGTCTTACTGGCTACACCTTC; cdr3_aa: CASSQSKGLTGYTF; clone_size: many; v_call: TRBV16; d_call: .; j_call: TRBJ1-2
cdr3_nt: TGTGCCAGCAGCTTAGGCGTGGTAGCGCACGAGCAGTACTTC; cdr3_aa: CASSLGVVAHEQYF; clone_size: many; v_call: TRBV11-2; d_call: .; j_call: TRBJ2-7
cdr3_nt: TGTGCCAGCCGTCTCACTTTTTCCCTTTTGTACGAGCAGTACTTC; cdr3_aa: CASRLTFSLLYEQYF; clone_size: few; v_call: TRBV27; d_call: .; j_call: TRBJ2-7
cdr3_nt: TGTGCCAGCAGCTCCGCGTTGGGGTCCAACACTGAAGCTTTCTTT; cdr3_aa: CASSSALGSNTEAFF; clone_size: few; v_call: TRBV9; d_call: .; j_call: TRBJ1-1
cdr3_nt: TGTGCCAGCAGCGTAGCGAAGGACTCGTCACCCCTCCACTTT; cdr3_aa: CASSVAKDSSPLHF; clone_size: .; v_call: TRBV7-2; d_call: .; j_call: TRBJ1-6
cdr3_nt: TGTGCCATCATGACCACAGATACGCAGTATTTT; cdr3_aa: CAIMTTDTQYF; clone_size: .; v_call: TRBV10-3; d_call: .; j_call: TRBJ2-3
cdr3_nt: TGTGCCAGCAGCGTAGACAGCATGAACACTGAAGCTTTCTTT; cdr3_aa: CASSVDSMNTEAFF; clone_size: .; v_call: TRBV9; d_call: .; j_call: TRBJ1-1
cdr3_nt: TGTGCCAGCAGTCGAACCAGCGGGAGCGGAGACGAGCAGTACTTC; cdr3_aa: CASSRTSGSGDEQYF; clone_size: .; v_call: TRBV28; d_call: TRBD2; j_call: TRBJ2-7
cdr3_nt: TGTGCCAGCTCACCACTGACAGGGGGCAACACTGAAGCTTTCTTT; cdr3_aa: CASSPLTGGNTEAFF; clone_size: .; v_call: TRBV18; d_call: TRBD1; j_call: TRBJ1-1
cdr3_nt: TGTGCCTGGAGTGTACCGGAAGGGAGCCTTGAAGCTTTCTTT; cdr3_aa: CAWSVPEGSLEAFF; clone_size: many; v_call: TRBV30; d_call: .; j_call: TRBJ1-1
cdr3_nt: TGTGCCACCAGTGATCCTGGGACACCGAACACTGAAGCTTTCTTT; cdr3_aa: CATSDPGTPNTEAFF; clone_size: many; v_call: TRBV24-1; d_call: .; j_call: TRBJ1-1
cdr3_nt: TGCAGTGCTAAAGTGAGCGACAGGGGGACCTATAATTCACCCCTCCACTTT; cdr3_aa: CSAKVSDRGTYNSPLHF; clone_size: few; v_call: TRBV20-1; d_call: TRBD1; j_call: TRBJ1-6
cdr3_nt: TGCGCCAGTAAGGAGAGACAGAACAATGAAAAACTGTTTTTT; cdr3_aa: CASKERQNNEKLFF; clone_size: .; v_call: TRBV5-1; d_call: .; j_call: TRBJ1-4
cdr3_nt: TGTGCCAGCAGCCCCCCCACGGAGGGGGAAGCTTTCTTT; cdr3_aa: CASSPPTEGEAFF; clone_size: .; v_call: TRBV4-2; d_call: .; j_call: TRBJ1-1
cdr3_nt: TGCAGTGCTAGAGTGCTAGCCCGTTCCATGACAGATACGCAGTATTTT; cdr3_aa: CSARVLARSMTDTQYF; clone_size: few; v_call: TRBV20-1; d_call: .; j_call: TRBJ2-3
cdr3_nt: TGTGCCAGCAGATTGGGGGGGGGTGATACGCAGTATTTT; cdr3_aa: CASRLGGGDTQYF; clone_size: few; v_call: TRBV7-3; d_call: TRBD2; j_call: TRBJ2-3
cdr3_nt: TGCGCCAGCAGCTCGACGGACGGATGGGAAGCTTTCTTT; cdr3_aa: CASSSTDGWEAFF; clone_size: .; v_call: TRBV5-1; d_call: .; j_call: TRBJ1-1
cdr3_nt: TGCAGCGTTAGGACAGGGATGACGGCAGATACGCAGTATTTT; cdr3_aa: CSVRTGMTADTQYF; clone_size: few; v_call: TRBV29-1; d_call: TRBD1; j_call: TRBJ2-3